This T cell receptor beta chain was found in a study of T-cell memory formation after mild COVID-19. This clonotype was seen a few times. TCRdb redid the calling of the 5' RACE reads with MiXCR, one entry per CDR3 protein. The table has roughly 300,000 distinct CDR3 sequences, around 15% seen once; the top ten hold approximately 21%. The sample comprised PBMCs or a T cell subset sorted from them (not recorded which). The receptor comes from a man aged 18 to 30 who had mild COVID-19 (a few samples of this study predate the infection). Cell type and time point are not known.

CDR3 sequence (DNA): TGTGCCAGCAGCCAAATCGGCGGTACAGATACGCAGTATTTT. Translated, it gives CASSQIGGTDTQYF. The chain recombines TRBV4-2 with TRBJ2-3; D gene uncertain. This CDR3 comprises 14 residues. The germline CDR1 and CDR2 sequences are LGHNA and YNFKEQ. Trimming removed 2 bases at V and 3 bases at J, with 9 bases between.